Below, 9 T cell receptor beta chains from the same sample are listed, as sequenced in a study of blood T cell repertoires in COVID-19 (dated by TCRdb to 2020 to 2021). Receptors were amplified or captured by the immunoSEQ multiplex PCR assay. TCRdb stores this immuneACCESS table with in-frame sequences only. Part of the clones is absent; in the studies checked, under half of the shortfall reflects unresolved V genes, and no reason is known for the rest. Counted in this sample were 140,000 to 150,000 clones; approximately 80% of them appeared once. 13% of the sample rests with the top ten. The sample taken for sequencing was peripheral blood. The source of these receptors is a man in his sixties with active or convalescent COVID-19.

The chain couples TRBV18 to TRBJ2-2; 12 bases are shared with TRBD2. CDR1 is KGHSH and CDR2 is LQKENI in the germline V gene. V gave up 3 bases and J gave up 7 bases; unmatched junction bases: 3. CDR3 size: 15 residues. Written as DNA, the CDR3 is TGTGCCAGCTCACCGGGACTAGCGGGCTTCGGGGAGCTGTTTTTT. Translating gives CASSPGLAGFGELFF.

This chain links TRBV9 with TRBJ2-1; 13 bases map to TRBD2. Germline V gene sequence: CDR1 SGDLS, CDR2 YYNGEE. The CDR3 spans 18 residues. V was clipped by 0 bases and J by 4 bases; unmatched bases: 7. The CDR3 sequence: CASSVGLAGGGVYNEQFF. In nucleotides, the CDR3 is TGTGCCAGCAGCGTAGGACTAGCGGGAGGTGGGGTTTACAATGAGCAGTTCTTC.

Note on this clone: The sample holds other DNA sequences that translate to the same CDR3. The CDR3 DNA reads TGTGCCAGTAGTATACGGGACTCTGAGCAGTTCTTC. Translation gives CASSIRDSEQFF. The chain has TRBV19 and TRBJ2-1, with D tentatively TRBD2 (6 bases). The CDR3 consists of 12 residues. Trimming cost V 2 bases and J 9 bases, with 8 bases left between them. Germline V gene lookup returns CDR1 LNHDA and CDR2 SQIVND (reference sequence).

This clone was seen a single time. The chain carries TRBV24-1 and TRBJ2-5, with 7 bases aligning to TRBD1. Trimming at V came to 4 bases and at J to 1 base, leaving 5 bases not matched to a gene. This CDR3 is built from 15 residues. Germline values: CDR1 KGHDR, CDR2 SFDVKD. In DNA, the CDR3 is TGTGCCACCAGTGACTCGGGACAGTCCCAAGAGACCCAGTACTTC. It specifies CATSDSGQSQETQYF.

This clone occurred once. The V call is TRBV12-3 or TRBV12-4, the J call TRBJ2-3, with unresolved D. The CDR3 is made up of 11 amino acids. The germline V and J ends were trimmed by 5 bases and 2 bases, with 2 bases remaining between them. As DNA, the CDR3 is TGTGCCAGCAGTCTCACAGATACGCAGTATTTT. Translation: CASSLTDTQYF.

The V gene is TRBV9, the J gene TRBJ2-3; 8 nucleotides align to TRBD2. The germline gives CDR1 SGDLS, CDR2 YYNGEE. V trimming: 4 bases; J trimming: 4 bases; junction bases outside the gene matches: 5. This CDR3 is built from 14 residues. The DNA for the CDR3 is TGTGCCAGCAGCATCCGGGAGGGGCCAGATACGCAGTATTTT. It yields the protein CASSIREGPDTQYF.

This chain connects TRBV5-5 to TRBJ2-4, with 11 positions matching TRBD1. With 2 bases clipped from V and 1 base from J, the junction kept 5 bases outside the gene matches. CDR1 is SGHKS, CDR2 YYEKEE, per germline (reference sequence). The CDR3 spans 17 residues. CDR3 region: CASSLLRDRGAKNIQYF. CDR3 DNA: TGTGCCAGCAGCTTACTCCGGGACAGGGGGGCCAAAAACATTCAGTACTTC.

V is TRBV4-1 and J is TRBJ1-2, with D tentatively TRBD1 (6 bases). V gave up 0 bases and J gave up 4 bases, with 12 bases separating them. Looked up from germline, CDR1 is MGHRA and CDR2 is YSYEKL. The CDR3 extends over 15 amino acids. The CDR3 spells CASSQETRTAYGYTF. The CDR3 DNA reads as TGCGCCAGCAGCCAAGAAACTAGGACAGCCTATGGCTACACCTTC.

The chain combines TRBV2 with TRBJ1-1; TRBD1 matches 9 bases. The V and J ends lost 6 bases and 6 bases, in that order; junction bases with no gene match: 8. CDR3 length equals 14 residues. Germline CDR1 reads SNHLY; CDR2 reads FYNNEI. Written as DNA, the CDR3 is TGTGCCAGCAGGGAACAGGGGGCGCTTGCTGAAGCTTTCTTT. Translated, it gives CASREQGALAEAFF.